This T cell receptor (beta chain) was sequenced during a study of graft-versus-host responses after intestinal transplantation. The CDR3 length is 12 residues. Germline V gene data show CDR1 as MNHNS and CDR2 as SASEGT. V lost 6 bases, J lost 7 bases, and 12 bases lay in between. Profiling relied on immunoSEQ multiplex PCR, and the TCRdb table lists in-frame clones only, not all of them. The data show roughly 97,000 clones, with about nine tenths seen just once and around 15% held by the top ten. The sample in question was PBMCs, obtained 453 days after intestinal transplant. J is TRBJ1-1 and V is TRBV6-1; a weak D match, TRBD1 (6 bases). This sequence originates from a human patient who received an intestinal transplant, so some T cells may come from the graft donor. The CDR3 spells CASRLQGGEAFF. CDR3 coding DNA: TGTGCCAGCAGATTACAGGGTGGTGAAGCTTTCTTT.